The 26 T cell receptor beta chains given below trace back to one sample, sequenced in a study of shared clonotypes between healthy human individuals. Terminally differentiated effector memory CD45RA+ cells were excluded by CCR7 positive selection of CD45RO-negative cells. Clones were sequenced by immunoSEQ multiplex PCR, and TCRdb holds only the in-frame ones, with some missing. The sample yields about 2 million clones, roughly 94% seen once. The material sequenced was naive CD8+ T cells sorted from blood. Source of these receptors: a man aged 18 to 35 in good health.

V gene TRBV7-2 combines with J gene TRBJ2-7; TRBD2 matches 7 bases. This CDR3 has 15 residues. CDR1 is SGHTA and CDR2 is FQGNSA in the germline V gene. With 4 bases clipped from V and 0 bases from J, the junction kept 6 bases outside the gene matches. The CDR3 nucleotides read TGTGCCAGCAGCTCCCAAGCGGGAATCTCCTACGAGCAGTACTTC. Translating gives CASSSQAGISYEQYF.

The chain links TRBV2 to TRBJ2-5; 7 bases are a match to TRBD2. CDR1 SNHLY and CDR2 FYNNEI come from the germline V gene. Trimming at V came to 1 base and at J to 2 bases, leaving 7 bases not matched to a gene. The CDR3 is 16 residues long. The CDR3 is CASSEGGGGGQETQYF. CDR3 in DNA: TGTGCCAGCAGTGAAGGCGGCGGGGGAGGGCAAGAGACCCAGTACTTC.

The chain employs TRBV6-5 and TRBJ2-1, with 8 bases that match TRBD2. Trimming at V came to 0 bases and at J to 7 bases, leaving 2 bases not matched to a gene. The CDR3 runs to 14 residues. CDR1 and CDR2 from the germline V gene are MNHEY and SVGAGI. This chain's CDR3 is CASSYSLAGNEQFF. The DNA for the CDR3 is TGTGCCAGCAGTTACTCGTTAGCGGGGAATGAGCAGTTCTTC.

This rearrangement joins TRBV5-4 to TRBJ2-7; D call uncertain. Trimming left V 1 base short and J 3 bases short, with 8 bases between. The length of the CDR3 is 13 residues. Per germline, CDR1 SGHNT and CDR2 YYREEE (reference sequence). CDR3 nucleotides: TGTGCCAGCAGCTTGTACACGAACTACGAGCAGTACTTC. Translating it yields CASSLYTNYEQYF. The entire variable domain, with the rest obtained from reference TRBV5-4 and TRBJ2-7, is as follows: ETGVTQSPTHLIKTRGQQVTLRCSSQSGHNTVSWYQQALGQGPQFIFQYYREEENGRGNFPPRFSGLQFPNYSSELNVNALELDDSALYLCASSLYTNYEQYFGPGTRLTVT.

The J gene is TRBJ2-7, the V gene TRBV7-9; 10 positions match TRBD1. Looked up from germline, CDR1 is SEHNR and CDR2 is FQNEAQ (reference sequence). The CDR3 contains 15 residues. V gave up 5 bases and J gave up 3 bases; unmatched junction bases: 7. The CDR3 DNA reads TGTGCCAGCAGCCCCTCCGGGACAGGGGACTACGAGCAGTACTTC. It is translated as CASSPSGTGDYEQYF.

V gene TRBV6-7 combines with J gene TRBJ1-1; D uncertain. TRBV6-7 carries the ORF label, with uncertain function. The CDR3 runs to 15 residues. V was trimmed by 2 bases and J by 0 bases, leaving 10 bases between them. The CDR3 here is CASSYPMTVNTEAFF. The CDR3 DNA reads TGTGCCAGCAGTTACCCTATGACGGTGAACACTGAAGCTTTCTTT.

The chain is built from TRBV5-5 and TRBJ2-3; D remains unclear. There are 15 residues in the CDR3. Per the germline V gene, CDR1 is SGHKS and CDR2 is YYEKEE (reference sequence). V shed 3 bases and J shed 0 bases, with 11 bases lying between them. CDR3 in DNA: TGTGCCAGCAGCTGGGAATTGGACAGCACAGATACGCAGTATTTT. It codes for CASSWELDSTDTQYF.

The CDR3 spells CASTPTSGGSDTQYF. The CDR3 bases are TGCGCCAGCACCCCGACTAGCGGGGGCTCAGATACGCAGTATTTT. V is TRBV10-2 and J is TRBJ2-3; TRBD2 matches at 12 bases. V shed 7 bases, J shed 4 bases, and the junction held 6 bases outside the gene matches. Germline V gives CDR1 WSHSY, CDR2 SAAADI. The CDR3 sequence is 15 residues long.

On this clone: Within the sample, other DNA sequences also encode this same CDR3. The chain joins TRBV7-9 to TRBJ2-3; 10 positions agree with TRBD1. V lost 5 bases, J lost 4 bases, and 6 bases stayed unmatched. This CDR3 spans 15 amino acids. From germline, CDR1 is SEHNR and CDR2 FQNEAQ (reference sequence). The CDR3 region is CASSPGQGGPDTQYF. The CDR3 region has the DNA TGTGCCAGCAGCCCCGGACAGGGGGGCCCAGATACGCAGTATTTT.

The chain combines TRBV4-3 with TRBJ2-1, with TRBD2 as a possible D gene (6 bases). Germline V gene lookup returns CDR1 LGHNA and CDR2 YSLEER. V was shortened by 3 bases and J by 4 bases, with 19 bases between the two germline ends. The CDR3 length is 17 residues. Here the CDR3 reads CASSQRLSGYDYNEQFF. The CDR3 DNA reads as TGCGCCAGCAGCCAGAGACTTAGCGGTTACGATTACAATGAGCAGTTCTTC.

This rearrangement joins TRBV2 to TRBJ2-7; D uncertain. The CDR3 is made up of 15 amino acids. The V gene lost 4 bases and the J gene lost 3 bases, with 16 bases spanning the gap. Germline V lookup: CDR1 SNHLY, CDR2 FYNNEI. The chain's CDR3 is CASSGASGLVYEQYF. Here the CDR3 DNA reads TGTGCCAGCAGTGGGGCCTCGGGCTTAGTCTACGAGCAGTACTTC.

This chain links TRBV28 with TRBJ1-2; D unclear. Germline CDR1 reads MDHEN; CDR2 reads SYDVKM. This CDR3 comprises 12 residues. Trimming took off 3 bases at V and 8 bases at J, with 10 bases between the two ends. The CDR3 DNA sequence: TGTGCCAGCAGTTTCGGACTGGGGGGCTACACCTTC. Translation gives CASSFGLGGYTF.

This clone is a singleton in its sample. The rearrangement joins TRBV9 to TRBJ2-1; no definite D call. V lost 1 base, J lost 3 bases, and 5 bases lay in between. Germline V gives CDR1 SGDLS, CDR2 YYNGEE. CDR3 length equals 13 residues. DNA for the CDR3: TGTGCCAGCAGCGTAAACGACTACAATGAGCAGTTCTTC. It encodes CASSVNDYNEQFF. Using reference TRBV9 and TRBJ2-1 for the parts outside the CDR3, the full variable domain is DSGVTQTPKHLITATGQRVTLRCSPRSGDLSVYWYQQSLDQGLQFLIQYYNGEERAKGNILERFSAQQFPDLHSELNLSSLELGDSALYFCASSVNDYNEQFFGPGTRLTVL.

The V call is TRBV19, the J call TRBJ1-2; TRBD1 might be the D (5 bases). The CDR3 runs 15 residues. Trimming cost V 7 bases and J 6 bases, with 21 bases left between them. Germline CDR1 LNHDA, CDR2 SQIVND (reference sequence). CDR3 residues: CASTRVPGEADGYTF. As DNA, the CDR3 is TGTGCCAGTACCCGCGTCCCGGGGGAAGCGGATGGCTACACCTTC. Together with reference TRBV19 and TRBJ1-2, the CDR3 gives the full variable domain: DGGITQSPKYLFRKEGQNVTLSCEQNLNHDAMYWYRQDPGQGLRLIYYSQIVNDFQKGDIAEGYSVSREKKESFPLTVTSAQKNPTAFYLCASTRVPGEADGYTFGSGTRLTVV.

This chain uses TRBV6-1 with TRBJ2-5; D is ambiguous. CDR1 MNHNS and CDR2 SASEGT come from the germline V gene. The CDR3 has 12 residues. V was clipped by 1 base and J by 7 bases, with 7 bases between them. Here the CDR3 reads CASSEVWGTQYF. The CDR3 nucleotides read TGTGCCAGCAGTGAAGTCTGGGGGACCCAGTACTTC.

The J gene is TRBJ2-7, the V gene TRBV10-2; TRBD1 matches at 8 bases. Germline assignment: CDR1 WSHSY and CDR2 SAAADI. The CDR3 length is 14 residues. The ends lost 8 bases at V and 7 bases at J; junction bases unmatched: 13. CDR3 sequence reads: CASAPDREVGEQYF. CDR3 DNA sequence: TGCGCCAGCGCGCCGGACAGGGAGGTTGGAGAGCAGTACTTC.

The rearrangement uses TRBV11-2 and TRBJ2-7; D is ambiguous. V was clipped by 3 bases and J by 6 bases, with 6 bases between them. Germline V lookup: CDR1 SGHAT, CDR2 FQNNGV. This CDR3 comprises 11 residues. In DNA form, the CDR3 reads TGTGCCAGCAGCTTTTATGTCGAGCAGTACTTC. Translation gives CASSFYVEQYF.

This rearrangement joins TRBV6-5 to TRBJ1-5; no definite D call. This CDR3 region has 16 residues. Trimming cost V 0 bases and J 0 bases, with 9 bases left between them. Germline V lookup: CDR1 MNHEY, CDR2 SVGAGI. In DNA form, the CDR3 reads TGTGCCAGCAGTTACTCAGACATGTATAGCAATCAGCCCCAGCATTTT. Its protein is CASSYSDMYSNQPQHF.

In this sample, this clone turned up once. V gene TRBV9 combines with J gene TRBJ1-5; D remains unclear. The germline CDR1 and CDR2 sequences are SGDLS and YYNGEE. The CDR3 has 17 amino acids. Trimming took off 4 bases at V and 0 bases at J, with 17 bases between the two ends. The CDR3 sequence: CASSPDGGPYSNQPQHF. The CDR3 DNA reads TGTGCCAGCAGCCCCGACGGAGGGCCATATAGCAATCAGCCCCAGCATTTT.

The chain uses TRBV6-6 and TRBJ2-2; 7 nucleotides line up with TRBD1. This CDR3 region has 14 residues. In germline, CDR1 is MNHNY, CDR2 SVGAGI (reference sequence). V shed 7 bases and J 0 bases; nucleotides not matched to a gene: 2. The CDR3 spells CASTGTANTGELFF. In DNA, the CDR3 is TGTGCCAGCACCGGGACAGCGAACACCGGGGAGCTGTTTTTT.

This chain links TRBV25-1 with TRBJ1-1, with D uncertain. Germline CDR1 and CDR2: MGHDK and SYGVNS. The ends were cut back, 6 bases at V and 5 bases at J, with 13 bases in the middle. This CDR3 is 13 amino acids long. CDR3 nucleotide sequence: TGTGCCAGCAGCTCAGGTATGTGGACTGAAGCTTTCTTT. Protein product: CASSSGMWTEAFF. Full variable domain (missing parts from reference TRBV25-1 and TRBJ1-1): EADIYQTPRYLVIGTGKKITLECSQTMGHDKMYWYQQDPGMELHLIHYSYGVNSTEKGDLSSESTVSRIRTEHFPLTLESARPSHTSQYLCASSSGMWTEAFFGQGTRLTVV.

The rearrangement links TRBV7-9 to TRBJ2-1; D may be TRBD1 (5 bases). This CDR3 contains 13 residues. V shed 1 base and J shed 9 bases, with 10 bases lying between them. CDR1 SEHNR and CDR2 FQNEAQ come from the germline V gene (reference sequence). This chain's CDR3 is CASSLVDRVEQFF. CDR3 DNA: TGTGCCAGCAGCTTAGTAGACAGAGTTGAGCAGTTCTTC.

The genes are TRBV6-1 and TRBJ2-7; 7 bases fit TRBD1. The V and J ends lost 3 bases and 3 bases, in that order; junction bases with no gene match: 11. From germline, CDR1 is MNHNS and CDR2 SASEGT. The CDR3 sequence is 16 residues long. The CDR3 region is CASSDDGDSILYEQYF. The CDR3 region has the DNA TGTGCCAGCAGTGACGACGGGGACAGCATTCTCTACGAGCAGTACTTC.

The chain carries TRBV19 and TRBJ2-2; 8 bases are a match to TRBD1. CDR3 length equals 16 residues. With V trimmed by 5 bases and J by 6 bases, 11 bases remained unmatched. The germline CDR1 and CDR2 sequences are LNHDA and SQIVND (reference sequence). In DNA, the CDR3 is TGTGCCAGTAGTCCTTGGACAGGGAATCCCCCCGGGGAGCTGTTTTTT. This gives the protein CASSPWTGNPPGELFF.

The chain links TRBV5-5 to TRBJ2-7; either TRBD1 or TRBD2 may supply D (5 bases each). The CDR3 consists of 13 residues. Looked up from germline, CDR1 is SGHKS and CDR2 is YYEKEE (reference sequence). Deletions cut 0 bases from V and 9 bases from J, with 13 bases between. The CDR3 DNA reads as TGTGCCAGCAGCTTGGGAGGGGTGACTTGGCAGTACTTC. Translated: CASSLGGVTWQYF.

This clone was detected a few times. V and J are TRBV6-6 and TRBJ2-7, with D perhaps TRBD2 (6 bases). The CDR3 is 12 amino acids. Trimming took off 6 bases at V and 4 bases at J, with 10 bases between the two ends. Germline V lookup: CDR1 MNHNY, CDR2 SVGAGI (reference sequence). The CDR3 DNA follows: TGTGCCAGCAGCGCGGGGTCTTACGAGCAGTACTTC. It is translated as CASSAGSYEQYF.